This T cell receptor (beta chain) comes out of a study of PD-1 blockade in classical Hodgkin lymphoma. Study at large: Once every 2 weeks, patients received intravenous nivolumab at 3 mg/kg.

The repertoire was sequenced with immunoSEQ multiplex PCR; TCRdb's copy has only in-frame clones and lacks some. Counted here are around 6,000 clones, approximately 80% occurring once; the ten biggest clones make up more than 30%. V lost 5 bases and J 5 bases, leaving 17 bases between the germline ends. Germline V lookup: CDR1 SQVTM, CDR2 ANQGSEA. CDR3 length: 14 residues. To note about this clone: Its matching antigen is unknown.

Findings and limits, study-wide: Sources of repertoire differences remain undefined, possibly disease activity or prior therapy. Baseline diversity was lower in partial responders and progressors than complete responders.

Every single patient, without exception, relapsed after autologous stem cell transplantation, and brentuximab vedotin exposure varied. When best responses were assessed, they were complete response, partial response or progressive disease. The sequenced sample was peripheral blood mononuclear cells (PBMCs), obtained at baseline. The TCR originated in a human donor with classical Hodgkin lymphoma. The V gene is TRBV29-1, the J gene TRBJ2-3; a weak D match, TRBD2 (5 bases). The CDR3 reads CSVQRDQRGDTQYF. DNA for the CDR3: TGCAGCGTTCAGAGGGATCAGCGAGGAGATACGCAGTATTTT.